Each of the 21 T cell receptor beta chains below was sequenced from the same sample in a study of blood T cell repertoires in COVID-19. Sequencing used immunoSEQ multiplex PCR; TCRdb keeps in-frame clones, though not all of them. Of about 300,000 clones detected, around 90% appear once; the ten largest clones hold 5.5% to 8%. What was sequenced was peripheral blood. Receptors were obtained from a woman aged 50 to 60 with COVID-19, enrolled during active disease.

This rearrangement joins TRBV15 to TRBJ2-5; a possible D gene is TRBD2 (5 bases). Trimming took off 5 bases at V and 1 base at J, with 11 bases between the two ends. The CDR3 spans 14 residues. Germline V lookup: CDR1 LNHNV, CDR2 YYDKDF (reference sequence). The CDR3 DNA reads as TGTGCCACCAGCCGGAGGTCTAGCCAAGAGACCCAGTACTTC. Protein: CATSRRSSQETQYF.

J is TRBJ2-5 and V is TRBV18, with D perhaps matching TRBD1 (7 bases). This CDR3 contains 13 residues. Trimming cost V 6 bases and J 10 bases, with 18 bases left between them. The V gene's germline CDR1 is KGHSH and CDR2 LQKENI. In DNA form, the CDR3 reads TGTGCCAGCTCGGGGGGACAGTTCAACGACCAGTACTTC. Protein: CASSGGQFNDQYF.

The rearrangement links TRBV7-2 to TRBJ2-3, with 11 bases fitting TRBD2. Losses at the gene ends were 1 base for V and 6 bases for J; bases not matched to a gene: 12. The CDR3 runs to 18 residues. Germline V CDR1 and CDR2: SGHTA, FQGNSA. As DNA, the CDR3 is TGTGCCAGCAGCTTAGTTGCGCCTAGCGGGAGGAGGGGTGATACGCAGTATTTT. It codes for CASSLVAPSGRRGDTQYF.

The V and J genes are TRBV9 and TRBJ2-5; 9 bases are a match to TRBD2. This CDR3 is 18 amino acids long. The V and J ends lost 0 bases and 1 base, in that order; junction bases with no gene match: 10. The germline gives CDR1 SGDLS, CDR2 YYNGEE. The DNA of the CDR3 is TGTGCCAGCAGCGTAGGAACCCTTAGCGGGAGAAGCCAAGAGACCCAGTACTTC. Translating gives CASSVGTLSGRSQETQYF.

The V call is TRBV19, the J call TRBJ1-1; D remains ambiguous. This CDR3 contains 13 residues. Germline CDR1 LNHDA, CDR2 SQIVND (reference sequence). V was pared by 1 base and J by 3 bases, with 6 bases between. The CDR3 region has the DNA TGTGCCAGTAGTATAGGGCTGTACACTGAAGCTTTCTTT. Translation gives CASSIGLYTEAFF.

CDR3 coding DNA: TGTGCCAGCTCACAGAGCTCCTACAATGAGCAGTTCTTC. Translated, it gives CASSQSSYNEQFF. The chain couples TRBV18 to TRBJ2-1; no reliable D call. V gave up 4 bases and J gave up 0 bases, with 4 bases separating them. Germline CDR1 reads KGHSH; CDR2 reads LQKENI. The CDR3 consists of 13 residues.

The chain joins TRBV7-3 to TRBJ2-3; 10 nucleotides align to TRBD2. The CDR3 totals 16 residues. The junction had 4 bases not matched to a gene; V was cut back by 1 base and J by 3 bases. Germline assignment: CDR1 SGHTA and CDR2 FQGTGA. The CDR3, as DNA: TGTGCCAGCAGCTTAATGGCTAGCGGGAGAACAGATACGCAGTATTTT. Protein: CASSLMASGRTDTQYF.

The sample holds one count of this clone. The chain carries TRBV11-3 and TRBJ1-1, with 10 nucleotides matching TRBD1. There are 14 residues in the CDR3. V lost 3 bases to trimming and J lost 3 bases; unmatched junction nucleotides: 1. Germline lookup yields CDR1 SGHNT and CDR2 YENEEA. This CDR3 is CASSFGTGDTEAFF. The CDR3 DNA follows: TGTGCCAGCAGCTTTGGGACAGGGGACACTGAAGCTTTCTTT.

V gene TRBV19 combines with J gene TRBJ2-7, with TRBD2 identical over 7 bases. Looked up from germline, CDR1 is LNHDA and CDR2 is SQIVND (reference sequence). Trimming removed 3 bases from V and 3 bases from J; junction bases left unmatched: 11. CDR3 length equals 16 residues. The CDR3 DNA is TGTGCCAGTAGTATTGGGGGACTACGCCCAAACTACGAGCAGTACTTC. Translated: CASSIGGLRPNYEQYF.

The DNA for the CDR3 is TGCGCCAGCAGCCGCCAACAGGCCGATGGCTACACCTTC. It encodes CASSRQQADGYTF. The J gene is TRBJ1-2, the V gene TRBV5-1; tentatively, D is TRBD1 (5 bases). Trimming left V 4 bases short and J 6 bases short, with 13 bases between. CDR1 is SGHRS and CDR2 is YFSETQ in the germline V gene. The CDR3 has 13 residues.

V usage is TRBV11-2 and J usage is TRBJ2-1; 9 nucleotides align to TRBD2. The V segment lost 3 bases and the J segment 5 bases; nucleotides outside the gene matches: 5. CDR1 is SGHAT, CDR2 FQNNGV, per germline. The CDR3 is made up of 15 amino acids. CDR3 nucleotides: TGTGCCAGCAGCTTCAGCGGGAGGCCCAACAATGAGCAGTTCTTC. It yields the protein CASSFSGRPNNEQFF.

The chain recombines TRBV30 with TRBJ2-5, with TRBD2 matching 9 bases. Germline values: CDR1 GTSNPN, CDR2 SVGIG (reference sequence). The V and J ends lost 0 bases and 5 bases, in that order; junction bases with no gene match: 13. The CDR3 is 17 amino acids. CDR3 sequence: CAWSVQWAGGHSETQYF. The CDR3 DNA reads TGTGCCTGGAGTGTACAATGGGCGGGAGGGCATTCGGAGACCCAGTACTTC.

This chain connects TRBV7-9 to TRBJ1-4; D gene unclear. CDR1 is SEHNR, CDR2 FQNEAQ, per germline (reference sequence). Trimming took off 3 bases at V and 8 bases at J, with 13 bases between the two ends. The CDR3 is 14 residues long. The CDR3 DNA reads as TGTGCCAGCAGCTTGGGCCAGGCAATAGAAAAACTGTTTTTT. Its protein product is CASSLGQAIEKLFF.

The chain couples TRBV7-8 to TRBJ2-4; D is uncertain. The germline CDR1 and CDR2 sequences are SGHVS and FQNEAQ. Trimming took 1 base from V and 2 from J, leaving 9 bases between them. The CDR3 runs to 15 residues. CDR3 coding DNA: TGTGCCAGCAGCTTAGTGACCGGGTCCAAAAACATTCAGTACTTC. It specifies CASSLVTGSKNIQYF.

The rearrangement uses TRBV5-1 and TRBJ1-1; maybe TRBD1 (6 bases). This CDR3 is 15 amino acids long. Germline CDR1 and CDR2: SGHRS and YFSETQ. V was pared by 5 bases and J by 0 bases, with 14 bases between. As DNA, the CDR3 is TGCGCCAGCAGTCCTTCGAGGGGGATGAACACTGAAGCTTTCTTT. It translates to CASSPSRGMNTEAFF. Full variable domain (rest looked up from reference TRBV5-1 and TRBJ1-1): KAGVTQTPRYLIKTRGQQVTLSCSPISGHRSVSWYQQTPGQGLQFLFEYFSETQRNKGNFPGRFSGRQFSNSRSEMNVSTLELGDSALYLCASSPSRGMNTEAFFGQGTRLTVV.

This rearrangement joins TRBV30 to TRBJ1-2; D is undetermined. The CDR3 runs 15 residues. The V and J ends lost 0 bases and 3 bases respectively, with 14 bases between them. CDR1 is GTSNPN, CDR2 SVGIG, per germline (reference sequence). CDR3: CAWSVPAESDYGYTF. Here the CDR3 DNA reads TGTGCCTGGAGTGTACCGGCAGAAAGCGACTATGGCTACACCTTC.

This chain joins TRBV10-3 and TRBJ1-1, with 7 bases identical to TRBD1. CDR1 is ENHRY, CDR2 SYGVKD, per germline. V dropped 6 bases and J dropped 4; count of bases not matched to a gene: 8. This CDR3 is built from 14 residues. The CDR3 DNA is TGTGCCATCAGAAGGGTAAAGGGGGCCACTGAAGCTTTCTTT. Translating gives CAIRRVKGATEAFF.

The chain combines TRBV27 with TRBJ1-1, with D perhaps matching TRBD1 (5 bases). CDR3 length equals 15 residues. CDR1 is MNHEY and CDR2 is SMNVEV in the germline V gene (reference sequence). V was pared by 6 bases and J by 0 bases, with 14 bases between. This CDR3 is CASSPGGPMNTEAFF. The CDR3 DNA reads TGTGCCAGCAGCCCGGGGGGACCAATGAACACTGAAGCTTTCTTT.

CDR3 DNA: TGTGCCAGCAGCAAGGAGGACAATTCACCCCTCCACTTT. Translated: CASSKEDNSPLHF. The chain joins TRBV6-4 to TRBJ1-6, with D unclear. Germline lookup yields CDR1 MRHNA and CDR2 SNTAGT. The CDR3 sequence is 13 residues long. The V gene lost 6 bases and the J gene lost 7 bases, with 10 bases spanning the gap.

As DNA, the CDR3 is TGTGCCAGCAGCGTATACGACGGTAGGCGAGGGCTAGCGGGATACAATGAGCAGTTCTTC. Its translation is CASSVYDGRRGLAGYNEQFF. The chain combines TRBV9 with TRBJ2-1; TRBD2 matches at 9 bases. Germline V gene lookup returns CDR1 SGDLS and CDR2 YYNGEE. CDR3 length: 20 residues. The ends lost 1 base at V and 4 bases at J; junction bases unmatched: 18.

This sequence joins TRBV4-1 and TRBJ1-1, with TRBD1 matching 8 bases. V was clipped by 4 bases and J by 1 base; unmatched bases: 8. Per the germline V gene, CDR1 is MGHRA and CDR2 is YSYEKL. This CDR3 region has 16 residues. The CDR3 here is CASSLNWDRTNTEAFF. The CDR3, as DNA: TGCGCCAGCAGCCTAAATTGGGACAGGACGAACACTGAAGCTTTCTTT.